Listed here are 13 T cell receptor beta chains from one sample, sequenced in a study of cytomegalovirus exposure and HLA in healthy donors. The PCR employed 60 Vbeta primers together with 13 Jbeta primers. Sequenced by immunoSEQ multiplex PCR; TCRdb stores in-frame clones only, minus some. This table lists some 120,000 clones. The sample taken for sequencing was PBMCs. The receptors here all came from an older woman in good health and CMV-seronegative.

V is TRBV9 and J is TRBJ1-3; D is perhaps TRBD1 (5 bases). V was clipped by 7 bases and J by 2 bases, with 16 bases between them. Germline CDR1 and CDR2: SGDLS and YYNGEE. The CDR3 extends over 15 amino acids. The CDR3 here is CASDRGGTAGNTIYF. In nucleotides, the CDR3 is TGTGCCAGCGACCGGGGGGGTACTGCTGGAAACACCATATATTTT.

The rearrangement joins TRBV6-5 to TRBJ2-3; TRBD1 matches at 7 bases. The CDR3 spans 14 residues. V dropped 6 bases and J dropped 4; count of bases not matched to a gene: 7. The germline V gene has CDR1 MNHEY and CDR2 SVGAGI. The CDR3 DNA reads TGTGCCAGCAGGCTCGGGACAGCGTCAGATACGCAGTATTTT. Translating gives CASRLGTASDTQYF.

The CDR3 reads CSVGQGANYNYEQYF. CDR3 DNA sequence: TGCAGCGTTGGACAGGGGGCCAACTATAACTACGAGCAGTACTTC. This chain joins TRBV29-1 and TRBJ2-7, with 10 bases aligning to TRBD1. Germline V gene sequence: CDR1 SQVTM, CDR2 ANQGSEA. The CDR3 contains 15 residues. With V trimmed by 4 bases and J by 3 bases, 9 bases remained unmatched.

The chain is built from TRBV14 and TRBJ2-1, with D tentatively TRBD2 (6 bases). Germline V CDR1 and CDR2: SGHDN, FVKESK. Between the trimmed V and J ends, which lost 0 bases and 0 bases, there was a span of 18 bases. CDR3 length equals 19 residues. This CDR3 reads CASSQDLGTFISSYNEQFF. CDR3 bases: TGTGCCAGCAGCCAAGATCTAGGGACTTTCATAAGCTCCTACAATGAGCAGTTCTTC. The whole variable domain, remainder taken from reference TRBV14 and TRBJ2-1, is EAGVTQFPSHSVIEKGQTVTLRCDPISGHDNLYWYRRVMGKEIKFLLHFVKESKQDESGMPNNRFLAERTGGTYSTLKVQPAELEDSGVYFCASSQDLGTFISSYNEQFFGPGTRLTVL.

In regard to this clone: The sample contains more than one DNA sequence encoding this CDR3. The gene calls are TRBV5-1 and TRBJ2-1, with D perhaps matching TRBD2 (7 bases). V lost 0 bases to trimming and J lost 4 bases, with 14 bases between them. This CDR3 spans 16 amino acids. Germline V CDR1 and CDR2: SGHRS, YFSETQ. This CDR3 reads CASSLEAGAVYNEQFF. The CDR3 DNA reads TGCGCCAGCAGCTTGGAGGCGGGGGCAGTGTACAATGAGCAGTTCTTC.

The rearrangement uses TRBV11-2 and TRBJ1-5; D is uncertain. The V and J ends lost 4 bases and 4 bases respectively, with 5 bases between them. The CDR3 contains 12 residues. Germline V gives CDR1 SGHAT, CDR2 FQNNGV. The chain's CDR3 is CASSSENQPQHF. DNA for the CDR3: TGTGCCAGCAGCTCCGAGAATCAGCCCCAGCATTTT.

This rearrangement joins TRBV7-9 to TRBJ2-3; D may be TRBD1 (6 bases). Deletions cut 5 bases from V and 2 bases from J, with 11 bases between. Germline assignment: CDR1 SEHNR and CDR2 FQNEAQ (reference sequence). The CDR3 is made up of 14 amino acids. The CDR3 sequence: CASSTDRITDTQYF. The CDR3 DNA sequence: TGTGCCAGCAGCACCGACAGGATCACAGATACGCAGTATTTT.

CDR3 DNA: TGTGCCAGCAGCTTGGCGGGTCAGCCCCAGCATTTT. Translated, it gives CASSLAGQPQHF. The chain combines TRBV7-9 with TRBJ1-5; D not certain. The V gene's germline CDR1 is SEHNR and CDR2 FQNEAQ (reference sequence). V lost 3 bases and J lost 6, with 6 bases in between. This CDR3 has 12 residues.

CDR3 coding DNA: TGTGCCAGCAGCTCCCGGAACAGGGGGCGCAGATCCTACAATGAGCAGTTCTTC. This gives the protein CASSSRNRGRRSYNEQFF. The chain couples TRBV7-2 to TRBJ2-1; TRBD1 aligns across 9 bases. V trimming: 4 bases; J trimming: 1 base; junction bases outside the gene matches: 11. This CDR3 is built from 18 residues. Per germline, CDR1 SGHTA and CDR2 FQGNSA.

This sequence joins TRBV30 and TRBJ1-1; 8 nucleotides match TRBD1. CDR1 GTSNPN and CDR2 SVGIG come from the germline V gene (reference sequence). The length of the CDR3 is 13 residues. J gave up 1 base and V 5 bases, and 3 bases lay outside the gene matches. In DNA form, the CDR3 reads TGTGCCTGGGGCAGGGGGCAGAACACTGAAGCTTTCTTT. It encodes CAWGRGQNTEAFF.

J is TRBJ2-7 and V is TRBV7-9; TRBD1 is a possible D gene (5 bases). Germline-derived CDR1 and CDR2 are SEHNR and FQNEAQ (reference sequence). The CDR3 totals 15 residues. Deletions cut 5 bases from V and 4 bases from J, with 18 bases between. The CDR3 nucleotides are TGTGCCAGCAGCGCGCTCGAACAGGCCCGATACGAGCAGTACTTC. It translates to CASSALEQARYEQYF.

The chain is built from TRBV4-2 and TRBJ1-1, with 12 bases fitting TRBD1. The ends lost 4 bases at V and 4 bases at J; junction bases unmatched: 13. Looked up from germline, CDR1 is LGHNA and CDR2 is YNFKEQ. CDR3 length equals 18 residues. This chain's CDR3 is CASSRSTMGQGAPTEAFF. CDR3 nucleotides: TGTGCCAGCAGCCGCAGTACCATGGGACAGGGGGCACCCACTGAAGCTTTCTTT.

This chain connects TRBV27 to TRBJ1-2; D may be TRBD1 (6 bases). CDR3 length: 12 amino acids. The V gene's germline CDR1 is MNHEY and CDR2 SMNVEV (reference sequence). V was cut by 4 bases and J by 6 bases, with 9 bases left in between. The CDR3 DNA reads as TGTGCCAGCAGTTCCACAGGGAATGGCTACACCTTC. It codes for CASSSTGNGYTF.